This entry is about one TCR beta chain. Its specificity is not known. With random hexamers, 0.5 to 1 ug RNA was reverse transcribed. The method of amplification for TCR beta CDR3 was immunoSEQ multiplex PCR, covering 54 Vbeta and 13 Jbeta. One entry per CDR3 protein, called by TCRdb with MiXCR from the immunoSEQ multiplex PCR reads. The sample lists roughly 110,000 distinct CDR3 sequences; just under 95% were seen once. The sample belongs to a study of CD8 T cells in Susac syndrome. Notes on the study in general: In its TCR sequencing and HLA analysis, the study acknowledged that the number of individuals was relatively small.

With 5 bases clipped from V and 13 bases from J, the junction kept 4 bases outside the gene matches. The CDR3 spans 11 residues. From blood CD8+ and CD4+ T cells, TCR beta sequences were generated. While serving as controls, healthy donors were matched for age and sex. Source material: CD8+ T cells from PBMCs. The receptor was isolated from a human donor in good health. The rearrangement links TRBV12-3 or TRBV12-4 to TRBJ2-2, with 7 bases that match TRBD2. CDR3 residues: CASSPGLRLFF. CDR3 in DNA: TGTGCCAGCAGTCCGGGACTAAGGCTGTTTTTT.